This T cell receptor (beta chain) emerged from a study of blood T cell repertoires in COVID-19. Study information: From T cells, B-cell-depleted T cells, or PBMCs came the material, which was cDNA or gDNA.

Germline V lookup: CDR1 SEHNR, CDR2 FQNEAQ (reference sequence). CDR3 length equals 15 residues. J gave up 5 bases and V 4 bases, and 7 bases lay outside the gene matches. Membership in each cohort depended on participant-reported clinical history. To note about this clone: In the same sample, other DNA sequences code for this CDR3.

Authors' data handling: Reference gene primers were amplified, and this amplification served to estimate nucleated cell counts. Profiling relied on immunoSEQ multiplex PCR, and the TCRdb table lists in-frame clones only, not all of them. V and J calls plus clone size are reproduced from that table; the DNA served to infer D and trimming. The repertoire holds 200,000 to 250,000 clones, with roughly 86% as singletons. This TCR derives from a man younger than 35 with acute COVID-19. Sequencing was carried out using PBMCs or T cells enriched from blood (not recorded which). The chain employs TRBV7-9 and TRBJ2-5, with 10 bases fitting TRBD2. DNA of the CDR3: TGTGCCAGCAGCTCTTTAGCGGGAGGCGGGGAGACCCAGTACTTC. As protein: CASSSLAGGGETQYF. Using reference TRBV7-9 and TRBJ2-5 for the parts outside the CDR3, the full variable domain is DTGVSQNPRHKITKRGQNVTFRCDPISEHNRLYWYRQTLGQGPEFLTYFQNEAQLEKSRLLSDRFSAERPKGSFSTLEIQRTEQGDSAMYLCASSSLAGGGETQYFGPGTRLLVL.